The present T cell receptor (beta chain) was sequenced within a study of vaccination and CD4 T cells after COVID-19. At the level of the study: The study collected post-vaccine samples a median about 73 days after dose two, with a range of 14 to 241. The authors used overlapping spike peptides from SARS-CoV-2, HCoV-NL63, HCoV-OC43 and HCoV-229E to stimulate cells.

The Oncomine TCR Beta short-read assay sequenced DNA from cultured CD4+ T cells. TCRdb ran MiXCR on the PCR reads and lists one entry per CDR3 protein. The table records over 10,000 distinct CDR3 sequences, less than 80% of them present only once. CDR1 is LNHDA and CDR2 is SQIVND in the germline V gene (reference sequence). The CDR3 length is 14 residues. V lost 6 bases to trimming and J lost 2 bases, with 12 bases between them. Points on this clonotype: The antigen remains unidentified.

Treatment given: approximately 10-day PBMC culture with coronavirus spike peptide pools or control peptides (ViraFEST assay). Cultures of PBMCs, a few million per well, were set up with roughly 9.5 IU/ml IL-2 and around 9.7 ug/ml peptide pools. This chain connects TRBV19 to TRBJ2-3, with D uncertain. The sequenced sample was CD4+ T cells from blood, cultured in vitro. This TCR was sampled from a human donor who had recovered from COVID-19. CDR3 nucleotide sequence: TGTGCCAGTAGCGTGATGCACTCCACAGATACGCAGTATTTT. Translation: CASSVMHSTDTQYF. Filled out from reference TRBV19 and TRBJ2-3, the complete variable domain reads DGGITQSPKYLFRKEGQNVTLSCEQNLNHDAMYWYRQDPGQGLRLIYYSQIVNDFQKGDIAEGYSVSREKKESFPLTVTSAQKNPTAFYLCASSVMHSTDTQYFGPGTRLTVL.